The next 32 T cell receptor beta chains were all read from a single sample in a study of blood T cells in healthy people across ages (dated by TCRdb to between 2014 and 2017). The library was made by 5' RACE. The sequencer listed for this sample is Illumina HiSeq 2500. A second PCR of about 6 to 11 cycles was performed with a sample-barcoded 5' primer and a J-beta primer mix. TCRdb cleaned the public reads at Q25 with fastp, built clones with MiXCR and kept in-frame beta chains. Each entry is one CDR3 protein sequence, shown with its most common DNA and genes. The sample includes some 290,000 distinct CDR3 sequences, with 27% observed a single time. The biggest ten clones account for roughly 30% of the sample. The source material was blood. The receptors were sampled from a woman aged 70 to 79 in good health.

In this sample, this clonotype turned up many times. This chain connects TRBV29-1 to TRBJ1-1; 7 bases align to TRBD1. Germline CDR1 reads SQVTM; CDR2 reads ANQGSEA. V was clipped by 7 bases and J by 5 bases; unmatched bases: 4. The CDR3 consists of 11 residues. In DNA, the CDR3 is TGCAGCGGAGGACAGGTTACTGAAGCTTTCTTT. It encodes CSGGQVTEAFF.

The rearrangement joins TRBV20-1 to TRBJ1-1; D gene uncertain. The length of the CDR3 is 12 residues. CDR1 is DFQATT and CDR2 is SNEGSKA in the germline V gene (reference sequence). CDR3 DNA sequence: TGCAGGATAGGGTTAGCGACGACTGAAGCTTTCTTT. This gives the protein CRIGLATTEAFF.

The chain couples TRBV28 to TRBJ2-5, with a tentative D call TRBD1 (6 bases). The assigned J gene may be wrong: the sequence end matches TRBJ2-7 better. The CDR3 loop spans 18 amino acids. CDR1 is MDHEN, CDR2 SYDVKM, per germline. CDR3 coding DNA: TGTGCCAGCAGTTTCGACGATGCCCGGGACACAAACTCCTACGAGCAGTACTTC. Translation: CASSFDDARDTNSYEQYF.

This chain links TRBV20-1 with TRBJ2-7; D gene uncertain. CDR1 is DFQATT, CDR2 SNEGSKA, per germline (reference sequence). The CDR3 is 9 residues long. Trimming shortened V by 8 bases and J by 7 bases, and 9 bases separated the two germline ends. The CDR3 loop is CSPLREQYF. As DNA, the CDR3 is TGCAGTCCTTTACGGGAGCAGTACTTC.

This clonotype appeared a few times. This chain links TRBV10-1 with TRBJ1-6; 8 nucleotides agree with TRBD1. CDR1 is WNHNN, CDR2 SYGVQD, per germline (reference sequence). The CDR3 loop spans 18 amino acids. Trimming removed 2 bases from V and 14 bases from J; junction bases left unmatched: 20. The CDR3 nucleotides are TGCGCCAGCAGTGAGACAGCGACAGGGGTTTCCTTAGTGGGGTCCCTCCACTTT. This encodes CASSETATGVSLVGSLHF.

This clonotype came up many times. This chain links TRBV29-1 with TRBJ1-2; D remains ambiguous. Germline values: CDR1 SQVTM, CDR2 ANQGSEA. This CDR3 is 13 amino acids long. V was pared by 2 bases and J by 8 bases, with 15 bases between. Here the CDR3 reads CSVETDARRGYTF. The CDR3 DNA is TGCAGCGTTGAAACAGACGCTCGTAGAGGCTACACCTTC.

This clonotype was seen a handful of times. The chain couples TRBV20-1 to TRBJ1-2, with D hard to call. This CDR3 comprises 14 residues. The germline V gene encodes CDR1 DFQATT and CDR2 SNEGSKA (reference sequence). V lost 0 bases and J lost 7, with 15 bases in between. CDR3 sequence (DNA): TGCAGTGCTAGAGATGCACTCTCCCGGGGTGGCTACACCTTC. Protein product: CSARDALSRGGYTF.

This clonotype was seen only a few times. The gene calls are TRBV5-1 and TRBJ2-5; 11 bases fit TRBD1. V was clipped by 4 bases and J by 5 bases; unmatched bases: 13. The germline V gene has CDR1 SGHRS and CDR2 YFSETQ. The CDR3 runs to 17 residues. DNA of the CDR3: TGCGCCAGCAGCATCCCTTTGGGGGACAGGGGGTCCGAGACCCAGTACTTC. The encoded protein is CASSIPLGDRGSETQYF. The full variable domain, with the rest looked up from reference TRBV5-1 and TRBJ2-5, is KAGVTQTPRYLIKTRGQQVTLSCSPISGHRSVSWYQQTPGQGLQFLFEYFSETQRNKGNFPGRFSGRQFSNSRSEMNVSTLELGDSALYLCASSIPLGDRGSETQYFGPGTRLLVL.

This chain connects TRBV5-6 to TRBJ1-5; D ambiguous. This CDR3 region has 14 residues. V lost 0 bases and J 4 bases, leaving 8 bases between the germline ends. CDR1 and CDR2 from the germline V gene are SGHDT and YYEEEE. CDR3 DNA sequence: TGTGCCAGCAGCTTGGGGCGAGCGAATCAGCCCCAGCATTTT. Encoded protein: CASSLGRANQPQHF.

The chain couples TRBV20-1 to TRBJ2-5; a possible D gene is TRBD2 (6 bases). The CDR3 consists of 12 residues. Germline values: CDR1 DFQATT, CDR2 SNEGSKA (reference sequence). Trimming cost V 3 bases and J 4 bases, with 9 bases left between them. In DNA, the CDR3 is TGCAGTGCTAGTGTGCGGGGAGAGACCCAGTACTTC. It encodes CSASVRGETQYF.

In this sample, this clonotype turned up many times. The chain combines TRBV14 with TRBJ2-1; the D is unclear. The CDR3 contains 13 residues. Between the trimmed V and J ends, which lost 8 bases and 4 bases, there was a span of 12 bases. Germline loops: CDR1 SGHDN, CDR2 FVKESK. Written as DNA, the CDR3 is TGTGCCAGCGCGCGGCAAAGTTACAATGAGCAGTTCTTC. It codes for CASARQSYNEQFF.

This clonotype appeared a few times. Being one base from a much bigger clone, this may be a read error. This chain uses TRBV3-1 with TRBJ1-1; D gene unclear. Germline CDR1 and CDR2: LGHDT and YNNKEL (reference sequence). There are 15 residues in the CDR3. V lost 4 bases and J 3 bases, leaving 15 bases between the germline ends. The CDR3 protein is CASSPRGQVDTEAFF. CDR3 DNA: TGTGCCAGCAGCCCTCGTGGGCAGGTGGACACTGAAGCTTTCTTT.

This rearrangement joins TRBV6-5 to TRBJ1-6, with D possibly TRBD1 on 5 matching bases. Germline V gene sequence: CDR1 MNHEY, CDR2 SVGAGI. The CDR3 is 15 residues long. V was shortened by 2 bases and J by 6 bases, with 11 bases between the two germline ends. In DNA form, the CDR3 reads TGTGCCAGCAGTTACGGGACTCGACTTAATTCACCCCTCCACTTT. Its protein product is CASSYGTRLNSPLHF.

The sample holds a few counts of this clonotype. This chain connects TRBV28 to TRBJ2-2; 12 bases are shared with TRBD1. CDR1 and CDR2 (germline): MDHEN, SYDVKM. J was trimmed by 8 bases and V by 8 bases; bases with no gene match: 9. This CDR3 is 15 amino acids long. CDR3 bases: TGTGCCAGCCATGGGGGACAGGGGGCGAAGGGGGAGCTGTTTTTT. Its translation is CASHGGQGAKGELFF.

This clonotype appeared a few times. The CDR3 nucleotides are TGCGCCAGCAGCCCGAGTTCGACAGGGTTAAATCAGCCCCAGCATTTT. Amino acid sequence: CASSPSSTGLNQPQHF. The chain has TRBV4-1 and TRBJ1-5; 7 bases map to TRBD1. After removal of 4 bases from V and 4 bases from J, the junction contained 10 bases not matched to a gene. The CDR3 loop spans 16 amino acids. Germline V lookup: CDR1 MGHRA, CDR2 YSYEKL.

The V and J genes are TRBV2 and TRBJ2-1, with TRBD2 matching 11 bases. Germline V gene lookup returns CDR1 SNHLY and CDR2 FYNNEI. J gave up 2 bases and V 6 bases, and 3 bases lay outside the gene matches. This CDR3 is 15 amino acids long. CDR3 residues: CASRVTSGTYNEQFF. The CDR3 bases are TGTGCCAGCAGGGTGACTAGCGGGACCTACAATGAGCAGTTCTTC.

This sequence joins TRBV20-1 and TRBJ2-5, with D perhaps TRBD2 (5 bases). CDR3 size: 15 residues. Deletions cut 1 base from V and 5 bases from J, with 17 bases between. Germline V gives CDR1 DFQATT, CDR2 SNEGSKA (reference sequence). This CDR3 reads CSARAGVASTETQYF. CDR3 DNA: TGCAGTGCTAGAGCCGGGGTAGCGAGTACTGAGACCCAGTACTTC.

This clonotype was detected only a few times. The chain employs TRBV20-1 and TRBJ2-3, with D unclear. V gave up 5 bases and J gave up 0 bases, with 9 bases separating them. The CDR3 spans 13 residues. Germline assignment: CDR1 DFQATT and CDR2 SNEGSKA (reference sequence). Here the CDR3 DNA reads TGCAGTGCTTATGCGGTTAGCACAGATACGCAGTATTTT. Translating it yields CSAYAVSTDTQYF.

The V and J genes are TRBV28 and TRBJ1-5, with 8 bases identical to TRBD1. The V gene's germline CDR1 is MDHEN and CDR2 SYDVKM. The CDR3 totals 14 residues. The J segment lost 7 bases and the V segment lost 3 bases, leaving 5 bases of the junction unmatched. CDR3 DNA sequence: TGTGCCAGCAGTTTCGGACAGGGTTACCAGCCCCAGCATTTT. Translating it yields CASSFGQGYQPQHF.

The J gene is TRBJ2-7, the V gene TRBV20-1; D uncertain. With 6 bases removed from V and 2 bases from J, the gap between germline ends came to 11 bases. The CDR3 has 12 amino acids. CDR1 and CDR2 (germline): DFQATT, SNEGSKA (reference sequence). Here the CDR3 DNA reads TGCAGTGCGTCGGGTCCTACCTACGAGCAGTACTTC. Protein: CSASGPTYEQYF.

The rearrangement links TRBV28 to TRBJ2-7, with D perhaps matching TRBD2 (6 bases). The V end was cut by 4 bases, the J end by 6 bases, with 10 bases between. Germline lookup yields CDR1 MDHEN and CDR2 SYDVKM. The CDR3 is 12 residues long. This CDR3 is CASSWGLFEQYF. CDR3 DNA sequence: TGTGCCAGCAGTTGGGGACTGTTCGAGCAGTACTTC. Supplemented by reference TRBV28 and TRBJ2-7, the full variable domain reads DVKVTQSSRYLVKRTGEKVFLECVQDMDHENMFWYRQDPGLGLRLIYFSYDVKMKEKGDIPEGYSVSREKKERFSLILESASTNQTSMYLCASSWGLFEQYFGPGTRLTVT.

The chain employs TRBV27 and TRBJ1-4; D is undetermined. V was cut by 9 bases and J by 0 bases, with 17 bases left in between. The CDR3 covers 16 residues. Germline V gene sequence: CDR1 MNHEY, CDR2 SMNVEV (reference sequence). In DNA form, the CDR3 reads TGTGCCAGTACCCCGGCCCTCTCGACAACTAATGAAAAACTGTTTTTT. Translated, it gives CASTPALSTTNEKLFF.

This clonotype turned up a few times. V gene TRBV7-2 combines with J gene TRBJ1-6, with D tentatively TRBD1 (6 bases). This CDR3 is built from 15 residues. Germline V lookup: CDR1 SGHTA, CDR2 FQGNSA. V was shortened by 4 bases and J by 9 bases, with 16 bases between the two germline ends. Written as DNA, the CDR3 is TGTGCCAGCAGCTGGACCGGGGGGCCGAGTTCACCCCTCCACTTT. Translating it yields CASSWTGGPSSPLHF.

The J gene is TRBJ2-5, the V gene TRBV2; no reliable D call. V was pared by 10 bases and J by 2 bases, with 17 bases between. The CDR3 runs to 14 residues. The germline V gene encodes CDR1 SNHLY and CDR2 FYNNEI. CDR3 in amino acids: CATVPWTDQETQYF. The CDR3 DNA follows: TGTGCCACCGTCCCCTGGACGGATCAAGAGACCCAGTACTTC.

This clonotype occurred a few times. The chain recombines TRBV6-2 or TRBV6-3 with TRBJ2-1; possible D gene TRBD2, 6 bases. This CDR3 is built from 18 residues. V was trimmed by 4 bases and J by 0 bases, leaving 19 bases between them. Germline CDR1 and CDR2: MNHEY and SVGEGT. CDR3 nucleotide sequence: TGTGCCAGCAGTTTTTCGGGGGTAGGGAGGAGCTCCTACAATGAGCAGTTCTTC. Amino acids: CASSFSGVGRSSYNEQFF.

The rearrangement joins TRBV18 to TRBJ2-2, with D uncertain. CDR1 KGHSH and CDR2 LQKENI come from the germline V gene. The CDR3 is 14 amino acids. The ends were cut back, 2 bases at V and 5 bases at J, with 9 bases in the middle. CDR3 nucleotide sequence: TGTGCCAGCTCACCAGGGCGAGTTACCGGGGAGCTGTTTTTT. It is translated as CASSPGRVTGELFF.

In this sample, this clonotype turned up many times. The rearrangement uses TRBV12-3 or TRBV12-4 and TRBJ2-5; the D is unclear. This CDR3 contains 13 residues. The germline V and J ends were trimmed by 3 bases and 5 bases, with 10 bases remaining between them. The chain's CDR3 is CASSFDSGETQYF. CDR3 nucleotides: TGTGCCAGCAGTTTTGATTCCGGGGAGACCCAGTACTTC.

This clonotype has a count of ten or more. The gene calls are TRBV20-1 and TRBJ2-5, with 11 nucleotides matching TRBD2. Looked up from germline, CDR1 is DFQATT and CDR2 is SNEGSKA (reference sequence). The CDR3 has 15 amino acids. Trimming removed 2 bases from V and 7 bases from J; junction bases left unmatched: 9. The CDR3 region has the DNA TGCAGTGCTAGACAGACTAGCGGGACGGTTCGGACCCAGTACTTC. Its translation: CSARQTSGTVRTQYF.

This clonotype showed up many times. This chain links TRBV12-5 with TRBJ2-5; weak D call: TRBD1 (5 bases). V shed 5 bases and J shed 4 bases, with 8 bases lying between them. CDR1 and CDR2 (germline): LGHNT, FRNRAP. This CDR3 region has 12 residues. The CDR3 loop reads CASGHDRETQYF. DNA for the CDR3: TGTGCTAGTGGTCACGACAGAGAGACCCAGTACTTC.

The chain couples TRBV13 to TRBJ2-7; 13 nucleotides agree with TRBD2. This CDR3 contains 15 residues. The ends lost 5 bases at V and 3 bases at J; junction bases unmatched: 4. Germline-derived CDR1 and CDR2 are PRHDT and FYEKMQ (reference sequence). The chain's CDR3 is CASSTGTSGIYEQYF. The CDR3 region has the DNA TGTGCCAGCAGCACCGGGACTAGCGGGATCTACGAGCAGTACTTC.

The CDR3: CASSEGRIGEQYF. The CDR3 region has the DNA TGTGCCAGCAGTGAAGGGCGGATCGGGGAGCAGTACTTC. The chain joins TRBV2 to TRBJ2-7; D is ambiguous. This CDR3 region has 13 residues. Germline V gives CDR1 SNHLY, CDR2 FYNNEI. V was trimmed by 1 base and J by 7 bases, leaving 11 bases between them.

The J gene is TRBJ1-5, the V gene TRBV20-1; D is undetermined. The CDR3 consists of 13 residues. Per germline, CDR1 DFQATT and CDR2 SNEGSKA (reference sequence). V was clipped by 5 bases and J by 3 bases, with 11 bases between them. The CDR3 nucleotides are TGCAGTGCTGGACCGGTCTCCAATCAGCCCCAGCATTTT. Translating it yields CSAGPVSNQPQHF.